What follows are 27 T cell receptor beta chains derived from one specimen sequenced in a study of CD8+CD57+ T cells in acquired aplastic anemia. According to the study, genomic DNA was the template for TCR beta VDJ and CDR3 profiling. TCRdb redid the calling of the reads with MiXCR, one entry per CDR3 protein. This table holds approximately 70,000 distinct CDR3 sequences, about 54% found once. Sample: sorted CD4+, CD8+, or CD8+CD57+ T cells (not recorded which) from PBMCs. These receptors came from a human donor in good health, serving as a control.

Ten or more counts support this clonotype. The V and J genes are TRBV9 and TRBJ2-7; 13 nucleotides line up with TRBD2. Germline V lookup: CDR1 SGDLS, CDR2 YYNGEE. This CDR3 comprises 15 residues. The trim removed 3 bases at V and 4 bases at J, leaving 4 bases unmatched. The DNA for the CDR3 is TGTGCCAGCAGCGCCGGACTAGCGGGAGAGTACGAGCAGTACTTC. Encoded protein: CASSAGLAGEYEQYF.

The rearrangement joins TRBV10-3 to TRBJ1-4; 8 bases fit TRBD1. The CDR3 is 13 amino acids. Germline V gene lookup returns CDR1 ENHRY and CDR2 SYGVKD. J lost 6 bases, V lost 7 bases, and 4 bases had no gene match. The CDR3 nucleotides are TGTGCCATCAAGGACAGGGCCTATGAAAAACTGTTTTTT. Translating it yields CAIKDRAYEKLFF.

This clonotype was detected once. CDR3 sequence: CASSPQAGGTPYEQYF. The CDR3 DNA follows: TGTGCCAGCAGCCCTCAAGCGGGAGGGACCCCCTACGAGCAGTACTTC. The V call is TRBV9, the J call TRBJ2-7, with 10 bases fitting TRBD2. The CDR3 spans 16 residues. Looked up from germline, CDR1 is SGDLS and CDR2 is YYNGEE. V was clipped by 4 bases and J by 2 bases; unmatched bases: 9.

CDR3 loop: CATSSQDAGAYNEQFF. CDR3 coding DNA: TGTGCCACCAGCAGCCAAGATGCAGGGGCCTACAATGAGCAGTTCTTC. V gene TRBV15 combines with J gene TRBJ2-1; perhaps TRBD1 as D (6 bases). CDR3 size: 16 residues. V was trimmed by 3 bases and J by 2 bases, leaving 14 bases between them. Germline CDR1 and CDR2: LNHNV and YYDKDF (reference sequence).

This chain uses TRBV19 with TRBJ1-1, with a weak D call TRBD1 (5 bases). Germline V gene sequence: CDR1 LNHDA, CDR2 SQIVND (reference sequence). V was pared by 3 bases and J by 3 bases, with 11 bases between. CDR3 size: 14 residues. CDR3 region: CASSIGRGYTEAFF. DNA for the CDR3: TGTGCCAGTAGTATCGGAAGGGGTTACACTGAAGCTTTCTTT.

This clonotype is labeled medium-sized (0.01 to 0.1%). The V and J genes are TRBV29-1 and TRBJ1-1, with D possibly matching TRBD1 (5 bases). CDR1 is SQVTM, CDR2 ANQGSEA, per germline. The CDR3 loop spans 12 amino acids. V was shortened by 3 bases and J by 10 bases, with 15 bases between the two germline ends. CDR3 amino acids: CSVEGRGERAFF. The CDR3 DNA follows: TGCAGCGTTGAGGGACGGGGGGAGCGAGCTTTCTTT.

This clonotype is classed as medium-sized. The rearrangement joins TRBV7-3 to TRBJ1-1; TRBD1 is a possible D gene (5 bases). Germline V gene lookup returns CDR1 SGHTA and CDR2 FQGTGA. CDR3 size: 12 residues. V shed 0 bases and J shed 8 bases, with 7 bases lying between them. The CDR3 DNA sequence: TGTGCCAGCAGCTTAACAGGGACGGAAGCTTTCTTT. Translation: CASSLTGTEAFF.

This clonotype was seen a single time. The junction departs from the called germline gene at one end, perhaps through a read error. The rearrangement joins TRBV10-3 to TRBJ2-7; 7 nucleotides agree with TRBD2. Germline values: CDR1 ENHRY, CDR2 SYGVKD. The CDR3 spans 14 residues. CDR3: CASSPWEGRGEQYF. The CDR3 DNA reads TGTGCCAGCAGTCCCTGGGAGGGGAGGGGCGAGCAGTACTTC.

The chain links TRBV25-1 to TRBJ2-7, with TRBD1 matching over 8 bases. J was trimmed by 4 bases and V by 6 bases; bases with no gene match: 8. The CDR3 covers 14 residues. Germline lookup yields CDR1 MGHDK and CDR2 SYGVNS. CDR3 residues: CASRSTGEGYEQYF. The DNA for the CDR3 is TGTGCCAGCAGGTCGACAGGGGAAGGTTACGAGCAGTACTTC.

The chain links TRBV2 to TRBJ1-1; TRBD1 aligns across 7 bases. The trim removed 6 bases at V and 1 base at J, leaving 5 bases unmatched. Looked up from germline, CDR1 is SNHLY and CDR2 is FYNNEI. This CDR3 region has 14 residues. The CDR3 DNA is TGTGCCAGCAGGGCAGGGGGTCGGAACACTGAAGCTTTCTTT. Its protein product is CASRAGGRNTEAFF.

In its sample, this clonotype was seen many times. The V and J genes are TRBV7-9 and TRBJ2-2; 9 nucleotides agree with TRBD2. With 0 bases clipped from V and 6 bases from J, the junction kept 2 bases outside the gene matches. The CDR3 contains 15 residues. CDR1 is SEHNR and CDR2 is FQNEAQ in the germline V gene (reference sequence). The CDR3 spells CASSLAAGGPGELFF. The CDR3 DNA follows: TGTGCCAGCAGCTTAGCGGCGGGAGGGCCCGGGGAGCTGTTTTTT.

The chain joins TRBV5-6 to TRBJ2-3; 9 nucleotides agree with TRBD1. The germline V gene has CDR1 SGHDT and CDR2 YYEEEE. The CDR3 spans 15 residues. V was pared by 1 base and J by 6 bases, with 6 bases of the junction left unmatched. The CDR3 coding sequence is TGTGCCAGCAGCTTGCTGGGACAGGGATCGGATACGCAGTATTTT. Its protein is CASSLLGQGSDTQYF.

In this sample, this clonotype turned up many times. This sequence joins TRBV19 and TRBJ2-4, with 11 nucleotides matching TRBD1. J lost 1 base, V lost 3 bases, and 8 bases had no gene match. This CDR3 region has 18 residues. The germline V gene encodes CDR1 LNHDA and CDR2 SQIVND (reference sequence). CDR3 coding DNA: TGTGCCAGTAGTATTTCGGACAGGGGGCTGTTGGCCAAAAACATTCAGTACTTC. It specifies CASSISDRGLLAKNIQYF.

This rearrangement joins TRBV11-2 to TRBJ2-3, with D hard to call. The germline gives CDR1 SGHAT, CDR2 FQNNGV. The germline V and J ends were trimmed by 1 base and 2 bases, with 13 bases remaining between them. The CDR3 spans 16 residues. Written as DNA, the CDR3 is TGTGCCAGCAGCTTAGTGGACGCCAGGAACACAGATACGCAGTATTTT. It yields the protein CASSLVDARNTDTQYF.

The chain couples TRBV11-2 to TRBJ2-7; D possibly corresponds to TRBD2 (6 bases). This CDR3 has 14 residues. CDR1 is SGHAT and CDR2 is FQNNGV in the germline V gene. Between the trimmed V and J ends, which lost 7 bases and 7 bases, there was a span of 20 bases. The CDR3 bases are TGTGCCAGCACCTCGACTAGATCGTCCGGGGAGCAGTACTTC. Amino acid sequence: CASTSTRSSGEQYF.

Worth noting for this clonotype: The missing conserved phenylalanine or tryptophan at the end of this CDR3 makes a read error likely. CDR3 residues: CSARDSPRDTQYS. The CDR3 nucleotides read TGCAGTGCTAGGGACTCGCCTCGAGATACGCAGTATTCT. This chain links TRBV20-1 with TRBJ2-3; D is perhaps TRBD2 (5 bases). Germline-derived CDR1 and CDR2 are DFQATT and SNEGSKA (reference sequence). The V end was cut by 3 bases, the J end by 5 bases, with 12 bases between. The CDR3 length is 13 residues.

A word on this clonotype: This may be a read error: a much more frequent sequence differs by one nucleotide. The chain is built from TRBV6-5 and TRBJ1-2; D may be TRBD1 (5 bases). Germline assignment: CDR1 MNHEY and CDR2 SVGAGI. This CDR3 is 14 amino acids long. V shed 2 bases and J shed 3 bases, with 10 bases lying between them. CDR3 sequence (DNA): TGTGCCAGCAGTTACCGAGAAGGGGACTATGGCTACACCTTC. Its protein product is CASSYREGDYGYTF.

Judged by abundance, this clonotype is medium-sized (0.01 to 0.1%). The chain carries TRBV10-1 and TRBJ2-1; perhaps TRBD2 as D (6 bases). The germline CDR1 and CDR2 sequences are WNHNN and SYGVQD (reference sequence). The CDR3 loop spans 15 amino acids. Trimming cost V 6 bases and J 1 base, with 13 bases left between them. The CDR3 protein is CASSLSGGSYNEQFF. DNA of the CDR3: TGCGCCAGCAGCCTTAGCGGAGGGTCCTACAATGAGCAGTTCTTC.

V usage is TRBV11-2 and J usage is TRBJ2-3, with 12 positions matching TRBD2. The germline V gene has CDR1 SGHAT and CDR2 FQNNGV. Germline trimming cut 3 bases from V and 1 base from J; bases unmatched to any gene: 8. CDR3 length: 18 residues. The CDR3 nucleotides read TGTGCCAGCAGCTTCCCGACTAGCGGGAGATCGGGCACAGATACGCAGTATTTT. This codes for CASSFPTSGRSGTDTQYF.

This clonotype was seen at least ten times. The V call is TRBV19, the J call TRBJ2-1; TRBD1 agrees at 8 bases. This CDR3 is 14 amino acids long. V lost 3 bases, J lost 7 bases, and 5 bases stayed unmatched. Germline V gives CDR1 LNHDA, CDR2 SQIVND (reference sequence). This CDR3 is CASSMGQGANEQFF. CDR3 in DNA: TGTGCCAGTAGTATGGGCCAGGGGGCGAATGAGCAGTTCTTC.

This clonotype has at least ten counts. The chain has TRBV5-1 and TRBJ1-1, with D uncertain. Germline V lookup: CDR1 SGHRS, CDR2 YFSETQ. Between the trimmed V and J ends, which lost 0 bases and 5 bases, there was a span of 8 bases. This CDR3 has 13 amino acids. The CDR3 here is CASSLADRTEAFF. CDR3 DNA sequence: TGCGCCAGCAGCTTGGCCGATCGGACTGAAGCTTTCTTT.

J is TRBJ1-4 and V is TRBV28; 8 bases match TRBD1. The CDR3 contains 16 residues. Germline V lookup: CDR1 MDHEN, CDR2 SYDVKM. Trimming took 5 bases from V and 4 from J; bases not matched to a gene: 9. CDR3 nucleotide sequence: TGTGCCAGCAGTGGACCTCAGGGGGCCCTTAATGAAAAACTGTTTTTT. This gives the protein CASSGPQGALNEKLFF.

This clonotype was found once. This sequence joins TRBV15 and TRBJ1-6; TRBD1 might be the D (6 bases). The CDR3 loop spans 14 amino acids. Germline lookup yields CDR1 LNHNV and CDR2 YYDKDF (reference sequence). Trimming pared 5 bases from V and 8 bases from J, leaving 13 bases between. CDR3 in DNA: TGTGCCACCAGCGGAGGGGGGGCCTATTCACCCCTCCACTTT. This encodes CATSGGGAYSPLHF. The whole variable domain, remainder taken from reference TRBV15 and TRBJ1-6, is DAMVIQNPRYQVTQFGKPVTLSCSQTLNHNVMYWYQQKSSQAPKLLFHYYDKDFNNEADTPDNFQSRRPNTSFCFLDIRSPGLGDTAMYLCATSGGGAYSPLHFGNGTRLTVT.

V and J are TRBV2 and TRBJ1-5, with TRBD1 as a possible D gene (5 bases). Per germline, CDR1 SNHLY and CDR2 FYNNEI. The length of the CDR3 is 14 residues. V gave up 2 bases and J gave up 10 bases, with 15 bases separating them. The CDR3 loop reads CASSETAGRSPQHF. In nucleotides, the CDR3 is TGTGCCAGCAGTGAAACGGCAGGGAGATCTCCCCAGCATTTT.

The chain joins TRBV10-1 to TRBJ2-1, with TRBD1 matching 9 bases. The CDR3 loop spans 18 amino acids. Germline CDR1 reads WNHNN; CDR2 reads SYGVQD (reference sequence). The V gene end was trimmed by 0 bases and the J gene end by 2 bases; junction bases not matched to a gene: 8. This chain's CDR3 is CASSESLSRDRAYNEQFF. DNA of the CDR3: TGCGCCAGCAGTGAGTCCTTATCCCGGGACAGGGCCTACAATGAGCAGTTCTTC.

This chain links TRBV29-1 with TRBJ2-1, with 10 positions matching TRBD2. This CDR3 region has 16 residues. V trimming: 0 bases; J trimming: 5 bases; junction bases outside the gene matches: 7. Germline CDR1 reads SQVTM; CDR2 reads ANQGSEA. CDR3 protein: CSVEEGLAGVNNEQFF. The CDR3 DNA is TGCAGCGTTGAAGAGGGCCTAGCGGGAGTAAACAATGAGCAGTTCTTC.

This clonotype has a handful of counts. The CDR3 DNA reads as TGCAGTGCTAGAGAAGCGGAGTACGAGCAGTACTTC. Protein sequence: CSAREAEYEQYF. J is TRBJ2-7 and V is TRBV20-1; TRBD2 might be the D (5 bases). V was pared by 0 bases and J by 4 bases, with 7 bases between. Germline assignment: CDR1 DFQATT and CDR2 SNEGSKA (reference sequence). CDR3 size: 12 residues.